The 13 T cell receptor beta chains in this list originate from one sample, sequenced in a study of blood T cells in healthy people across ages. Primers used in a second PCR of roughly 6 to 12 cycles were a sample-barcoded 5' primer and a J-beta primer mix. TCRdb fed the 5' RACE reads into MiXCR, producing one record per CDR3 protein. Among 1.5 million or so distinct CDR3 sequences listed, approximately 40% were seen once. The sequenced material came from blood. These receptors were collected from a woman between 18 and 30 years old in good health.

This clonotype occurred once. V gene TRBV7-6 combines with J gene TRBJ2-3; 7 bases are shared with TRBD2. This CDR3 is built from 12 residues. J was trimmed by 6 bases and V by 9 bases; bases with no gene match: 6. Germline loops: CDR1 SGHVS, CDR2 FNYEAQ. Here the CDR3 DNA reads TGTGCCAGTCGCGGGGAGGGGGATACGCAGTATTTT. Translated, it gives CASRGEGDTQYF.

This clonotype was counted only a few times. The V and J genes are TRBV13 and TRBJ2-1; perhaps TRBD2 as D (6 bases). Germline assignment: CDR1 PRHDT and CDR2 FYEKMQ (reference sequence). Between the trimmed V and J ends, which lost 2 bases and 7 bases, there was a span of 12 bases. This CDR3 is built from 14 residues. CDR3 nucleotides: TGTGCCAGCAGCTTAATCGGGAGCGGAAATGAGCAGTTCTTC. Its translation is CASSLIGSGNEQFF.

This chain links TRBV28 with TRBJ1-6; D may be TRBD1 (6 bases). CDR3 length equals 14 residues. Per the germline V gene, CDR1 is MDHEN and CDR2 is SYDVKM. V lost 2 bases, J lost 9 bases, and 11 bases lay in between. The CDR3 coding sequence is TGTGCCAGCAGTTTAACAGGGTGGACTTCACCCCTCCACTTT. Its translation is CASSLTGWTSPLHF.

The J gene is TRBJ2-6, the V gene TRBV6-5; the match to TRBD2 covers 9 bases. The CDR3 is 18 residues long. Germline V gene lookup returns CDR1 MNHEY and CDR2 SVGAGI. The J segment lost 0 bases and the V segment lost 2 bases, leaving 5 bases of the junction unmatched. This CDR3 reads CASSYGLASSSGANVLTF. The CDR3 DNA is TGTGCCAGCAGTTACGGACTAGCGTCAAGCTCTGGGGCCAACGTCCTGACTTTC.

Only a few counts were recorded for this clonotype. This sequence joins TRBV6-8 and TRBJ1-1, with a weak D call TRBD1 (5 bases). This CDR3 has 16 residues. Germline V gene data show CDR1 as MNHGY and CDR2 as SAAAGT. The germline V and J ends were trimmed by 4 bases and 6 bases, with 21 bases remaining between them. The CDR3 nucleotides are TGTGCCAGCAGTTTTTACTTCCGGGACCAAGGCGCTGAAGCTTTCTTT. This encodes CASSFYFRDQGAEAFF.

This clonotype appeared a few times. The chain carries TRBV2 and TRBJ2-3; a possible D gene is TRBD1 (5 bases). V dropped 4 bases and J dropped 6 bases, with 11 bases sitting between them. From germline, CDR1 is SNHLY and CDR2 FYNNEI. CDR3 size: 13 residues. CDR3 nucleotide sequence: TGTGCCAGCAGTGTGGGGCTCCGGGATACGCAGTATTTT. Protein sequence: CASSVGLRDTQYF.

This clonotype has a handful of counts. The genes are TRBV6-2 or TRBV6-3 and TRBJ2-7, with D perhaps matching TRBD2 (6 bases). V lost 7 bases, J lost 6 bases, and 16 bases lay in between. The CDR3 is 13 amino acids. The V gene's germline CDR1 is MNHEY and CDR2 SVGEGT. CDR3: CASNLGLTGEQYF. The DNA for the CDR3 is TGTGCCAGCAACCTGGGACTTACGGGCGAGCAGTACTTC.

Only a few counts were recorded for this clonotype. The rearrangement uses TRBV20-1 and TRBJ2-5; no reliable D call. The last part of the DNA fits TRBJ2-4 better; the J call may be wrong. The CDR3 contains 15 residues. CDR1 is DFQATT and CDR2 is SNEGSKA in the germline V gene (reference sequence). CDR3 loop: CSAPPGTAPRDIQYF. Written as DNA, the CDR3 is TGCAGTGCCCCGCCGGGCACAGCGCCCCGGGACATTCAGTACTTC.

The chain combines TRBV12-3 or TRBV12-4 with TRBJ2-1; TRBD2 aligns across 10 bases. The V segment lost 8 bases and the J segment 7 bases; nucleotides outside the gene matches: 17. This CDR3 is built from 17 residues. The CDR3 reads CASGPGSGGAGRNEQFF. The CDR3 DNA sequence: TGTGCCAGCGGCCCGGGGAGCGGGGGGGCCGGTAGAAATGAGCAGTTCTTC.

This clonotype was detected only a few times. This chain links TRBV20-1 with TRBJ2-2; TRBD2 is a possible D gene (5 bases). The CDR3 is 14 residues long. The germline CDR1 and CDR2 sequences are DFQATT and SNEGSKA (reference sequence). V was trimmed by 4 bases and J by 1 base, leaving 10 bases between them. CDR3 bases: TGCAGTGCTATCCAAGCGGAGAACACCGGGGAGCTGTTTTTT. Its protein is CSAIQAENTGELFF.

The chain combines TRBV3-1 with TRBJ2-5; D might be TRBD1 or TRBD2, each matching 5 bases. The CDR3 consists of 16 residues. V shed 0 bases and J shed 6 bases, with 17 bases lying between them. Looked up from germline, CDR1 is LGHDT and CDR2 is YNNKEL (reference sequence). Here the CDR3 reads CASSQEGEGSVKTQYF. CDR3 sequence (DNA): TGTGCCAGCAGCCAAGAGGGGGAAGGGTCGGTGAAGACCCAGTACTTC.

This clonotype showed up just a few times. In DNA form, the CDR3 reads TGTGCCAGCAGCCCATACGAGGCGGTTGGGCCAGATACGCAGTATTTT. Protein sequence: CASSPYEAVGPDTQYF. This chain uses TRBV3-1 with TRBJ2-3; no clear D. This CDR3 is built from 16 residues. Trimming cost V 4 bases and J 4 bases, with 18 bases left between them. In germline, CDR1 is LGHDT, CDR2 YNNKEL (reference sequence).

This sequence joins TRBV20-1 and TRBJ2-3; D possibly corresponds to TRBD1 (6 bases). The germline CDR1 and CDR2 sequences are DFQATT and SNEGSKA (reference sequence). Between the trimmed V and J ends, which lost 1 base and 0 bases, there was a span of 14 bases. The length of the CDR3 is 16 residues. The CDR3 loop reads CSARARTGISTDTQYF. CDR3 in DNA: TGCAGTGCTAGAGCTCGCACAGGGATAAGCACAGATACGCAGTATTTT.